These 5 T cell receptor beta chains share one sample of origin, sequenced in a study of control samples from healthy donors and cancer patients (TCRdb year 2020). The protocol used for the library was the immunoSEQ multiplex PCR assay. TCRdb provides this immuneACCESS table in a form limited to in-frame rearrangements. Some clones are lacking; in checked studies, under half of them reflect an unresolved V gene, and why the rest are absent is not known. In all, the sample holds roughly 120,000 clones, and more than 75% of those were seen once. The top ten constitute around 4% of the sample. Sequenced input: PBMCs. These receptors all come from a woman aged 60-75 years with lung cancer.

The chain links TRBV5-4 to TRBJ2-3; D is perhaps TRBD2 (6 bases). Germline V gene data show CDR1 as SGHNT and CDR2 as YYREEE (reference sequence). V was pared by 7 bases and J by 0 bases, with 9 bases between. The CDR3 consists of 13 residues. The CDR3 reads CASGGISTDTQYF. The CDR3 region has the DNA TGTGCCAGCGGAGGGATCAGCACAGATACGCAGTATTTT.

The genes are TRBV19 and TRBJ1-4, with TRBD1 matching 7 bases. Germline lookup yields CDR1 LNHDA and CDR2 SQIVND (reference sequence). The CDR3 length is 13 residues. Trimming took 5 bases from V and 8 from J; bases not matched to a gene: 5. In nucleotides, the CDR3 is TGTGCCAGTAGTCAGAGCAGGGGGGAAAAACTGTTTTTT. Translation gives CASSQSRGEKLFF.

The J gene is TRBJ2-7, the V gene TRBV6-1, with D hard to call. V gave up 0 bases and J gave up 3 bases, with 9 bases separating them. The CDR3 covers 14 residues. Germline V gene sequence: CDR1 MNHNS, CDR2 SASEGT. CDR3 region: CASSEAGRYYEQYF. The CDR3 bases are TGTGCCAGCAGTGAAGCGGGCCGATACTACGAGCAGTACTTC.

This chain uses TRBV15 with TRBJ2-3; 15 positions match TRBD2. CDR1 is LNHNV, CDR2 YYDKDF, per germline (reference sequence). The J segment lost 3 bases and the V segment lost 1 base, leaving 14 bases of the junction unmatched. CDR3 length: 21 residues. The CDR3 loop reads CATSRVMRVRTSGGETDTQYF. The CDR3 nucleotides are TGTGCCACCAGCAGAGTGATGAGGGTCAGGACTAGCGGGGGGGAAACAGATACGCAGTATTTT. Supplemented by reference TRBV15 and TRBJ2-3, the full variable domain reads DAMVIQNPRYQVTQFGKPVTLSCSQTLNHNVMYWYQQKSSQAPKLLFHYYDKDFNNEADTPDNFQSRRPNTSFCFLDIRSPGLGDTAMYLCATSRVMRVRTSGGETDTQYFGPGTRLTVL.

This chain uses TRBV19 with TRBJ1-5; D unresolved. Trimming left V 3 bases short and J 2 bases short, with 11 bases between. The CDR3 sequence is 15 residues long. The V gene's germline CDR1 is LNHDA and CDR2 SQIVND (reference sequence). In DNA, the CDR3 is TGTGCCAGTAGTATCTCTGGGGAGGGCAATCAGCCCCAGCATTTT. Translated: CASSISGEGNQPQHF.